This is a list of T cell receptor beta chains from one sample in a study of shared T cell receptors in the human thymus. The repertoire was sequenced with immunoSEQ multiplex PCR; TCRdb's copy has only in-frame clones and lacks some. The data show more than 300,000 clones, more than 85% seen once. Source material: thymocytes. Source of these receptors: a human donor. Both conserved end residues are trimmed from each CDR3. D genes are given only for firm matches.

v_gene	j_gene	d_gene	CDR3aa
TRBV15	TRBJ2-3	TRBD1	ATSFGQGYADTQY
TRBV28	TRBJ2-1	NA	ASSFFSGTSSYNEQF
TRBV13	TRBJ2-1	TRBD2	ASSLILAGVGEQF
TRBV9	TRBJ2-1	TRBD1	ASSVEVGQGSKGEQF
TRBV6-1	TRBJ2-2	TRBD1	ASHKTGMNTGELF
TRBV6-5	TRBJ2-2	NA	ASSYRDGWDTGELF
TRBV6-5	TRBJ2-7	NA	ASSAETRSTYEQY
TRBV6-1	TRBJ2-4	NA	ASSAGAQLAKNIQY
TRBV28	TRBJ2-3	NA	ATLSLQVDTQY
TRBV6-1	TRBJ2-1	TRBD2	ASSHLSGSSYEQF
TRBV30	TRBJ1-2	NA	AWSGLQIANYGYT
TRBV6-6	TRBJ2-3	NA	ASSYEEGTTDTQY
TRBV15	TRBJ1-3	NA	ATSFSGNTIY
TRBV20-1	TRBJ1-1	NA	SAGGDHKAF
TRBV7-9	TRBJ2-4	TRBD1	ASSLVGQGDIQY
TRBV5-1	TRBJ2-1	NA	ASRRARQSEGFNEQF
TRBV20-1	TRBJ2-7	NA	SARDRSALK
TRBV4-1	TRBJ2-1	NA	ASSHGRLVEQF
TRBV5-4	TRBJ2-6	NA	ASSPARGANVLT
TRBV5-1	TRBJ2-2	TRBD2	ASSLPGGTGELF
TRBV6-5	TRBJ2-5	TRBD2	ASSSTRTRETQY
TRBV7-8	TRBJ2-2	NA	ASSLPGLAETGELF
TRBV6-6	TRBJ2-3	NA	ASSYLTWGGGDTQY
TRBV30	TRBJ2-1	NA	AWSEGSTYNEQF
TRBV28	TRBJ1-2	NA	ASSWVGGYT
TRBV13	TRBJ2-7	NA	ASSLEGGGSLNEQY
TRBV14	TRBJ2-7	TRBD2	ASSQEAWGGFREQY
TRBV7-9	TRBJ2-2	NA	ASSLEWSPKRNTGELF
TRBV14	TRBJ1-2	NA	ASSQGANQGRFNYGYT
TRBV7-2	TRBJ1-4	TRBD1	ASSLIRDRGKTNEKLF
TRBV19	TRBJ2-7	NA	ASSTQGEIYEQY
TRBV6-1	TRBJ1-1	NA	ASDFHGAANTEAF
TRBV28	TRBJ1-2	NA	ASSLMSQYGYT
TRBV19	TRBJ2-7	NA	ASSTDSKGYEQY
TRBV7-8	TRBJ1-1	NA	ASSLDSRGDTEAF
TRBV6-4	TRBJ2-1	TRBD1	ASSRGQGSINEQF
TRBV14	TRBJ2-3	NA	ASSQGRGAVTDTDTQY
TRBV4-2	TRBJ2-7	TRBD2	ASSQGVSGRAVPYEQY
TRBV5-1	TRBJ1-3	NA	ASSAAAGSILARSGNTIY
TRBV4-2	TRBJ2-7	TRBD2	ASSSHGLAASYEQY
TRBV28	TRBJ2-1	TRBD2	ASSSRTSGGNGRNEQF
TRBV7-9	TRBJ1-5	NA	ASSFSNQPQH
TRBV5-1	TRBJ2-5	TRBD2	ASTPGLAGKTQY
TRBV5-1	TRBJ1-1	NA	ASSLRTANTEAF
TRBV15	TRBJ2-7	TRBD1	ATSRDPGQGPYEQY
TRBV7-2	TRBJ1-5	NA	ASSLGGHGNQPQH
TRBV5-1	TRBJ2-5	TRBD2	ASSFGGRGETQY